Listed below are T cell receptor beta chains from one sample, sequenced in a study of persistence of HIV-infected CD4 T cells. Their antigens remain unidentified. Sequencing was performed with immunoSEQ multiplex PCR; in TCRdb, only in-frame clones are kept and a portion is missing. The table records 40,000 to 45,000 clones, more than 85% of them present only once. The material sequenced was CD4+ T cells sorted from PBMCs after roughly 18-hour stimulation, taken from a patient who received antiretroviral therapy. The origin of the receptors is an adult man with HIV who was CMV-seropositive. Each CDR3 is given with its conserved first and last residue. D genes are given only for firm matches. Size is stated for part of the rows, as once, few or many counts, or as a class when the clone is expanded.

>TRBD2|TRBV6-1|NA|14|TRBJ2-7
TGTGCCAGCAGTGATCCTAGCGGCTCCTACGAGCAGTACTTC
CASSDPSGSYEQYF
>TRBD1|TRBV19|NA|14|TRBJ1-2
TGTGCCAGTAGCGGGACAGGGGGGTTCTATGGCTACACCTTC
CASSGTGGFYGYTF
>NA|TRBV7-6|NA|14|TRBJ1-1
TGTGCCAGCAGCTTAGTAGGGGTGACGGCTGAAGCTTTCTTT
CASSLVGVTAEAFF
>NA|TRBV3-1/TRBV3-2|NA|15|TRBJ2-7
TGTGCCGGCAGCCAAGGATCCCGGCGCGGCTACGAGCAGTACTTC
CAGSQGSRRGYEQYF
>NA|TRBV19|NA|16|TRBJ1-6
TGTGCCAGTAGTATAGCAGGCACTACCTATAATTCACCCCTCCACTTT
CASSIAGTTYNSPLHF
>NA|TRBV27|NA|15|TRBJ2-1
TGTGCCAGCAGTTTACAGGGGGGCCGAGTCGGTGAGCAGTTCTTC
CASSLQGGRVGEQFF
>TRBD1|TRBV28|NA|13|TRBJ2-7
TGTGCCAGCAGACCAGGGGGTACGGACGAGCAGTACTTC
CASRPGGTDEQYF
>TRBD1|TRBV5-4|NA|16|TRBJ2-1
TGTGCCAGCAGCTCTGGCCGGGACAGGACCTACAATGAGCAGTTCTTC
CASSSGRDRTYNEQFF
>NA|TRBV5-4|NA|13|TRBJ2-5
TGTGCCAGCAGCCCGGACGGTTTTGCCACCCAGTACTTC
CASSPDGFATQYF
>NA|TRBV4-1|NA|14|TRBJ1-2
TGCGCCAGCAGCCAAGATGAAGGGAGCTATGGCTACACCTTC
CASSQDEGSYGYTF
>TRBD1|TRBV19|NA|16|TRBJ2-1
TGTGCCAGTAGTATTGGTGGGACAGGGGGCTACAATGAGCAGTTCTTC
CASSIGGTGGYNEQFF
>TRBD1|TRBV18|NA|14|TRBJ1-1
TGTGCCAGCTCACCGGGACAGGCGAACACTGAAGCTTTCTTT
CASSPGQANTEAFF
>NA|TRBV20-1|NA|13|TRBJ2-2
TGCAGTGCTAGTCGGCTAGCTTCCGGGGAGCTGTTTTTT
CSASRLASGELFF
>TRBD2|TRBV7-3|NA|14|TRBJ2-4
TGTGCCAGCAGCCGGAGCGGGGCTGGCAACATTCAGTACTTC
CASSRSGAGNIQYF
>TRBD2|TRBV5-4|NA|15|TRBJ2-7
TGTGCCAGCAGCCCAGCGGGGGGGACCTCTTACGAGCAGTACTTC
CASSPAGGTSYEQYF
>NA|TRBV3-1/TRBV3-2|NA|15|TRBJ1-1
TGTGCCAGCAGCCAAGTTAGGTCACTAAACACTGAAGCTTTCTTT
CASSQVRSLNTEAFF
>NA|TRBV6-5|NA|11|TRBJ1-2
TGTGCCAGCAGGCCAACCTATGGCTACACCTTC
CASRPTYGYTF
>TRBD1|TRBV12-5|NA|15|TRBJ2-7
TGTGCTAGTGCCTTATCGCAGACAGGGAGTTACGAGCAGTACTTC
CASALSQTGSYEQYF
>TRBD1|TRBV10-1|NA|18|TRBJ2-2
TGCGCCAGCAGGCCCGGGACAGGATCGTTGGTGAACACCGGGGAGCTGTTTTTT
CASRPGTGSLVNTGELFF
>NA|TRBV24-1|NA|13|TRBJ2-5
TGTGCCACCAGTGGTGGGTACCAAGAGACCCAGTACTTC
CATSGGYQETQYF
>NA|TRBV6-5|NA|15|TRBJ1-3
TGTGCCAGCAGTTACAGCATAGGCTCTGGAAACACCATATATTTT
CASSYSIGSGNTIYF
>NA|TRBV2|NA|16|TRBJ2-7
TGTGCCAGCAGTGAACCCCTAGCGCTGTTCTCCTACGAGCAGTACTTC
CASSEPLALFSYEQYF
>NA|TRBV5-1|few|14|TRBJ1-4
TGCGCCAGCAGCTTGGACGGATTTAATGAAAAACTGTTTTTT
CASSLDGFNEKLFF
>NA|TRBV3-1/TRBV3-2|NA|12|TRBJ1-5
TGTGCCAGCAGCCAAGAGGACGGGCCCCAGCATTTT
CASSQEDGPQHF
>NA|TRBV7-9|NA|13|TRBJ1-1
TGTGCCAGCAGCTTAAACGGGAACACTGAAGCTTTCTTT
CASSLNGNTEAFF
>NA|TRBV28|few|12|TRBJ1-5
TGTGCCAGCAGTTTAGCGGGTCAGCCCCAGCATTTT
CASSLAGQPQHF
>TRBD1|TRBV5-3|NA|17|TRBJ1-4
TGTGCCAGAAGCTTGGAACTGGCCCAGGGGGCAGGCGAAAAACTGTTTTTT
CARSLELAQGAGEKLFF
>NA|TRBV28|NA|13|TRBJ1-1
TGTGCCAGCAGTAGTCAGTTGAACACTGAAGCTTTCTTT
CASSSQLNTEAFF
>TRBD2|TRBV5-1|NA|15|TRBJ2-3
TGCGCCAGCAGCTCGTGGACTAGCGGGGCAGATACGCAGTATTTT
CASSSWTSGADTQYF
>NA|TRBV6-1|NA|17|TRBJ2-7
TGTGCCAGCAGTGAATCCTCCCACAGCCTCAGCTCCTACGAGCAGTACTTC
CASSESSHSLSSYEQYF
>TRBD1|TRBV6-5|few|15|TRBJ2-7
TGTGCCAGCAGACTCCCGGGACAGGGGAACGACGAGCAGTACTTC
CASRLPGQGNDEQYF
>TRBD1|TRBV18|NA|15|TRBJ1-4
TGTGCCAGCTCAATCGGACAGGGGGCTGGCGAAAAACTGTTTTTT
CASSIGQGAGEKLFF
>NA|TRBV5-1|NA|14|TRBJ2-5
TGCGCCAGCAGCTTGGAAGTAGGGCGGGAGACCCAGTACTTC
CASSLEVGRETQYF
>NA|TRBV6-5|NA|15|TRBJ1-6
TGTGCCAGCAGTTACTCGGAGGAGGGTACACTGCCCCTCCACTTT
CASSYSEEGTLPLHF
>NA|TRBV21-1|NA|17|TRBJ1-2
TGTGCCAGCAGCAACGGACAGGCGCCACCTACTAACTATGGCTACACCTTC
CASSNGQAPPTNYGYTF
>TRBD2|TRBV4-1|NA|16|TRBJ2-2
TGCGCCAGCAGCCTTCACGGCGGGGGGGCCGGAGGGGAGCTGTTTTTT
CASSLHGGGAGGELFF
>NA|TRBV19|NA|15|TRBJ2-5
TGTGCCAGTAGTGCCCGGGACGGAGACCAAGAGACCCAGTACTTC
CASSARDGDQETQYF
>NA|TRBV30|NA|15|TRBJ1-2
TGTGCCTGGTCGGACGAGCATAGAAAGACCTATGGCTACACCTTC
CAWSDEHRKTYGYTF
>TRBD1|TRBV25-1|NA|16|TRBJ2-2
TGTGCCAGAATCGTAGCCCCGACAGGGACGTTTGGGGAGCTGTTTTTT
CARIVAPTGTFGELFF
>NA|TRBV7-9|once|12|TRBJ2-7
TGTGCCAGCGGGGGAAGGGGCTACGAGCAGTACTTC
CASGGRGYEQYF
>NA|TRBV7-3|NA|16|TRBJ2-4
TGTGCCAGCAGCCCCTCCGGGGGACCTGGCGGAAACATTCAGTACTTC
CASSPSGGPGGNIQYF
>NA|TRBV5-6|once|16|TRBJ1-5
TGTGCCAGCAGCTTGAGTGGAAGACGGGGAAATCAGCCCCAGCATTTT
CASSLSGRRGNQPQHF
>TRBD1|TRBV10-3|NA|14|TRBJ2-7
TGTGCCATCAGCCCGGGACAGGGTTACTACGAGCAGTACTTC
CAISPGQGYYEQYF
>NA|TRBV28|NA|14|TRBJ1-3
TGTGCCAGCAGGGGGACTGCGCCTGGAAACACCATATATTTT
CASRGTAPGNTIYF
>NA|TRBV5-1|NA|13|TRBJ1-3
TGCGCCAGCAGCTGGGGTGTCGGAAACACCATATATTTT
CASSWGVGNTIYF
>TRBD1|TRBV28|NA|15|TRBJ1-2
TGTGCCAGCAGTACGACGAGACAGGGGTACTATGGCTACACCTTC
CASSTTRQGYYGYTF
>TRBD1|TRBV7-2|NA|14|TRBJ1-6
TGTGCCAGCAGCCCACAGGGGATGGAATCACCCCTCCACTTT
CASSPQGMESPLHF
>TRBD2|TRBV18|NA|12|TRBJ2-1
TGTGCCAGCTCAGAGCGGGGCGGTGAGCAGTTCTTC
CASSERGGEQFF
>NA|TRBV4-1|few|16|TRBJ1-5
TGCGCCAGCAGCCAAGCCGGGGCCTACAGCAATCAGCCCCAGCATTTT
CASSQAGAYSNQPQHF
>NA|TRBV5-1|NA|14|TRBJ1-3
TGCGCCAGCAGCCCCTTAGCGCCGAAGAACACCATATATTTT
CASSPLAPKNTIYF
>NA|TRBV7-6|NA|21|TRBJ2-6
TGTGCCAGCAGCTTCCCAAGTATGGCCTCCGCCCGGGTAGATGGGGCCAACGTCCTGACTTTC
CASSFPSMASARVDGANVLTF
>TRBD1|TRBV18|NA|14|TRBJ2-1
TGTGCCAGCTCACCGGGACAGGGATACAATGAGCAGTTCTTC
CASSPGQGYNEQFF
>TRBD1|TRBV5-1|NA|18|TRBJ1-3
TGCGCCAGCAGCTTGGATCTAAGGACAGGGCCCTCTGGAAACACCATATATTTT
CASSLDLRTGPSGNTIYF
>TRBD2|TRBV6-4|once|19|TRBJ2-1
TGTGCCAGCAGCTGGACTAGCGGGGGGGCGGTGAGCTCCTACAATGAGCAGTTCTTC
CASSWTSGGAVSSYNEQFF